Ten or more counts support the clone carrying this T cell receptor (beta chain). Antigen: not known. Trimming at V came to 0 bases and at J to 4 bases, leaving 3 bases not matched to a gene. Germline CDR1 reads LGHDT; CDR2 reads YNNKEL (reference sequence). The CDR3 is 16 amino acids. Unique molecular identifiers (one per individual cDNA molecule) were attached. TCRdb itself ran the 5' RACE reads through MiXCR, one entry per CDR3 protein. The table shows about 81,000 distinct CDR3 sequences, with roughly 5.7% occurring only once. This record comes from a study of early T cells in non-severe SARS-CoV-2 infection. Study details: From unsorted whole blood, bulk RNA was sequenced, and the chains remained unpaired.

Study-wide findings and caveats: VDJdb matches were skewed toward anti-spike CD8 T cell responses.

The J gene is TRBJ2-2, the V gene TRBV3-1, with TRBD1 matching over 9 bases. The clonotype was recovered from an adult who was a healthcare worker with PCR-confirmed SARS-CoV-2 infection or an uninfected control (not recorded which). The sequenced material came from whole blood. CDR3 DNA sequence: TGTGCCAGCAGCCAAGAACAGGGGGCTGGCACCGGGGAGCTGTTTTTT. This encodes CASSQEQGAGTGELFF.